This TCR beta chain was obtained from a study of blood T cell repertoires in COVID-19. Study overall: The study drew acute and convalescent COVID-19 samples from the United States, Italy and Spain.

Germline V lookup: CDR1 GTSNPN, CDR2 SVGIG (reference sequence). The CDR3 is 13 amino acids. V was clipped by 5 bases and J by 0 bases, with 5 bases between them. In the original processing: Reference gene primer amplification yielded estimated nucleated cell counts. Repertoires were generated with immunoSEQ multiplex PCR, while TCRdb's copy carries only in-frame clones and drops some. V and J calls and clone size are those listed in that table; D and trimming were worked out from the DNA. The sample carries about 300,000 clones, 80% to 90% recorded once. The sequence was collected from a woman aged 45-65 years with COVID-19, enrolled during active disease. This chain joins TRBV30 and TRBJ2-6; possibly TRBD1 for D (5 bases). Sequencing was performed on peripheral blood. The CDR3 nucleotides read TGTGCCTGGGACAGCTCTGGGGCCAACGTCCTGACTTTC. Its translation: CAWDSSGANVLTF.